These 10 T cell receptor beta chains originate from one sample sequenced in a study of Ad26.COV2.S vaccination and SARS-CoV-2 variants. Specified treatment: roughly 18 received Ad26.COV2.S at low or high dose, single or two shots; 5 received placebo; per-sample allocation not given. Material that was analyzed had been drawn on day 63 after the first vaccine or placebo injection. Some clones are missing from TCRdb's copy, which holds only in-frame ones; the method was immunoSEQ multiplex PCR. Here the sample spans 350,000 to 600,000 clones, about nine tenths being singletons. The source material was peripheral blood, sampled in a trial of Ad26.COV2.S vaccine versus placebo. All receptors come from a person between 18 and 60 years old who received the Ad26.COV2.S COVID-19 vaccine or a placebo.

The chain has TRBV7-9 and TRBJ2-5, with D possibly being TRBD1 (6 bases). In germline, CDR1 is SEHNR, CDR2 FQNEAQ (reference sequence). This CDR3 is built from 16 residues. Between the trimmed V and J ends, which lost 2 bases and 4 bases, there was a span of 17 bases. CDR3 sequence: CASSLPGDAWVETQYF. The CDR3, as DNA: TGTGCCAGCAGCTTACCAGGGGACGCGTGGGTAGAGACCCAGTACTTC.

The chain uses TRBV2 and TRBJ1-4, with D possibly TRBD1 on 5 matching bases. With 8 bases removed from V and 8 bases from J, the gap between germline ends came to 21 bases. The CDR3 sequence is 15 residues long. CDR1 and CDR2 (germline): SNHLY, FYNNEI. The CDR3 protein is CASLRTSGEVEKLFF. CDR3 DNA sequence: TGTGCCAGCCTACGAACGTCGGGGGAAGTGGAAAAACTGTTTTTT. Looking up the rest from reference TRBV2 and TRBJ1-4 gives the full variable domain: EPEVTQTPSHQVTQMGQEVILRCVPISNHLYFYWYRQILGQKVEFLVSFYNNEISEKSEIFDDQFSVERPDGSNFTLKIRSTKLEDSAMYFCASLRTSGEVEKLFFGSGTQLSVL.

The chain has TRBV12-5 and TRBJ2-3; possible D gene TRBD2, 6 bases. The germline V gene encodes CDR1 LGHNT and CDR2 FRNRAP. Between the trimmed V and J ends, which lost 8 bases and 6 bases, there was a span of 15 bases. This CDR3 spans 13 amino acids. CDR3 DNA sequence: TGTGCTAGTAGCCGGGACTCGACGGATACGCAGTATTTT. It translates to CASSRDSTDTQYF.

The J gene is TRBJ1-2, the V gene TRBV29-1; D is unresolved. The germline V gene has CDR1 SQVTM and CDR2 ANQGSEA. Trimming removed 4 bases at V and 3 bases at J, with 15 bases between. The CDR3 runs to 14 residues. The CDR3, as DNA: TGCAGCGTTGGTCGGGCAGATTGGGACTATGGCTACACCTTC. It yields the protein CSVGRADWDYGYTF.

The V and J genes are TRBV20-1 and TRBJ2-7; D is uncertain. Germline assignment: CDR1 DFQATT and CDR2 SNEGSKA (reference sequence). V lost 0 bases and J 6 bases, leaving 6 bases between the germline ends. This CDR3 spans 11 amino acids. CDR3 in DNA: TGCAGTGCTAGAGATTTAGGCGAGCAGTACTTC. Translating gives CSARDLGEQYF.

DNA of the CDR3: TGTGCCAGCAGTTCTTCACCTACAGGGGAGACCCAGTACTTC. Its protein product is CASSSSPTGETQYF. The rearrangement links TRBV6-5 to TRBJ2-5, with D possibly matching TRBD1 (6 bases). CDR3 length: 14 residues. CDR1 is MNHEY and CDR2 is SVGAGI in the germline V gene. V gave up 4 bases and J gave up 5 bases, with 14 bases separating them.

The chain uses TRBV6-1 and TRBJ1-5; TRBD1 agrees at 7 bases. From germline, CDR1 is MNHNS and CDR2 SASEGT. The ends lost 2 bases at V and 2 bases at J; junction bases unmatched: 6. The CDR3 covers 16 residues. CDR3 DNA: TGTGCCAGCAGTGAATATCGAGACAGGGGCAATCAGCCCCAGCATTTT. Amino acid sequence: CASSEYRDRGNQPQHF.

The gene calls are TRBV7-9 and TRBJ1-1; D is undetermined. The CDR3 consists of 12 residues. V was trimmed by 3 bases and J by 11 bases, leaving 13 bases between them. Germline V gene data show CDR1 as SEHNR and CDR2 as FQNEAQ (reference sequence). The CDR3 DNA is TGTGCCAGCAGCTTCGAGCATGTCCCGGCTTTCTTT. Protein: CASSFEHVPAFF.

The chain couples TRBV18 to TRBJ1-3; D might be TRBD1 (5 bases). The germline V gene encodes CDR1 KGHSH and CDR2 LQKENI. V shed 3 bases and J shed 0 bases, with 15 bases lying between them. This CDR3 is built from 17 residues. The CDR3 region is CASSPRAGQSSGNTIYF. DNA for the CDR3: TGTGCCAGCTCACCTAGGGCAGGGCAAAGCTCTGGAAACACCATATATTTT.

This chain links TRBV28 with TRBJ2-3, with D possibly TRBD2 on 5 matching bases. Germline CDR1 MDHEN, CDR2 SYDVKM. V was clipped by 4 bases and J by 0 bases, with 8 bases between them. This CDR3 has 14 residues. The CDR3 is CASSYGGSTDTQYF. The CDR3 bases are TGTGCCAGCAGTTACGGCGGGAGCACAGATACGCAGTATTTT.